The present T cell receptor (beta chain) was sequenced within a study of neoadjuvant anti-PD-1 for oral cavity cancer listed by TCRdb under 2021. In terms of the full investigation: Three to four biweekly doses of nivolumab at 3 mg/kg were mostly administered to patients before curative-intent surgical resection. For patients who did not progress, a fourth nivolumab dose was given around day 43, followed by definitive surgical resection on days 50-56. Under RECIST 1.1, a patient counted as a responder if showing complete response, partial response or stable disease, and as a non-responder if showing progression. The parent correlative cohort had around 11 patients and a response rate of 33%. What the study reported, not specific to this receptor: After neoadjuvant nivolumab, non-responders showed significantly higher T cell clonality (Gini index) in PBMCs than responders did. TCR analyses included only a few patients per response group, and the authors called for larger cohorts for validation. Higher pretreatment blood Treg/Th17 ratios correlated with higher pretreatment blood TCRbeta clonality and lower post-treatment tumor TCRbeta clonality.

From the germline V gene (reference sequence), CDR1 is SEHNR and CDR2 is FQNEAQ. V gives up 4 bases and J gives up 4 bases, and the segment between their germline ends measures 13 bases. The CDR3, cysteine through phenylalanine, is 15 amino acids long. The entry retains the CDR3 DNA only, 45 bases that are in frame from base 1. What the time point label conveys for this sample: before neoadjuvant nivolumab. Patients were newly diagnosed with stage II-IVA oral cavity squamous cell carcinoma and had received no prior systemic or radiation treatment. The cohort was composed of patients with HPV-negative, locally advanced oral cavity squamous cell carcinoma. Peripheral blood mononuclear cells were analyzed directly, without maintenance or expansion in culture. Samples were obtained from a longitudinal correlative study of a single-arm phase II trial of neoadjuvant nivolumab in oral cavity squamous cell carcinoma. Subject-matched pre- and post-treatment PBMCs and tumors from three responders and three non-responders underwent genomic DNA-based TCRbeta sequencing. Peripheral blood mononuclear cells were collected once before nivolumab treatment and again after treatment, at the time of surgery. The Maxwell RSC DNA from Cells kit was used to isolate genomic DNA from PBMCs.

For deep sequencing, each PBMC sample was run in six replicates, with libraries mostly built from approximately 0.45 ug of input genomic DNA. TCRbeta libraries were prepared with the immunoSEQ hsTCRbeta kit according to the manufacturer's instructions. The finished libraries were brought together in one pool at about 2.8 nM, which was then read using an Illumina NovaSeq 6000 S4 flow cell. The paper's data handling went like this. Raw data preprocessing and quality control were performed with the immunoSEQ Analyzer. The analysis was limited to productive rearrangements, and each clonotype was defined by a unique CDR3 amino acid sequence. Using the R package tcR, the researchers computed the Gini-Simpson index as their estimate of repertoire clonality. Student's t test was used to compare Gini indices, and Pearson correlation was used to assess associations with tumor size change. Here the immuneACCESS table is served through TCRdb, limited to in-frame sequences with V and J called. Missing clones are a known gap in these copies; in checked studies unresolved V genes cover under half, and the rest lacks a known reason. Clone size and the V and J calls come from that table; the DNA yielded D and trimming. The table for this sample lists about 62,000 clones; under 85% of them were counted only once. Clones ranked in the top ten supply 2.6% of the sample.

Worth noting for this clone: Its specific antigen is unknown. No base qualities exist here, and no much larger clone lies one base off it.

Here the sequenced sample was PBMCs, taken before nivolumab (anti-PD-1) treatment. This clonotype was obtained from a person between 40 and 85 years old with oral cavity squamous cell carcinoma. Recombination linked TRBV7-9 to TRBJ2-2; the D gene identity is not certain. The CDR3 has the sequence CASSSSLSFTGELFF. Here is the DNA: TGTGCCAGCAGCTCCTCCTTGAGCTTCACCGGGGAGCTGTTTTTT.